The 17 T cell receptor beta chains below all came from one sample that was sequenced in a study of T cells in tuberculosis (dated 2018 in TCRdb). The time point tag for this specimen amounts to: new active TB diagnosis, blood taken before or within 7 days of starting treatment. The library was made by the immunoSEQ multiplex PCR assay. TCRdb carries this immuneACCESS record with in-frame sequences only. Its versions omit some clonotypes, under half of them owing to an unresolved V gene in the studies checked, with the rest unexplained. The sample data list about 34,000 clones, and roughly 93% of these were observed just once. Clones ranked in the top ten supply about an eighth of the sample. Sequences were derived from PBMCs, sampled at tuberculosis diagnosis. These receptors originate from an adult with tuberculosis.

The rearrangement links TRBV6-1 to TRBJ1-4; 9 positions match TRBD1. The length of the CDR3 is 14 residues. V shed 4 bases and J 8 bases; nucleotides not matched to a gene: 5. Per germline, CDR1 MNHNS and CDR2 SASEGT. The CDR3 is CASSASGQGEKLFF. The CDR3 nucleotides read TGTGCCAGCAGTGCCTCGGGACAGGGAGAAAAACTGTTTTTT.

This clone turned up a few times. This chain uses TRBV4-1 with TRBJ2-3; D gene unclear. Looked up from germline, CDR1 is MGHRA and CDR2 is YSYEKL. The CDR3 runs to 13 residues. Trimming removed 0 bases at V and 8 bases at J, with 9 bases between. In DNA, the CDR3 is TGCGCCAGCAGCCAAGATTGGAGTGGTACGCAGTATTTT. This encodes CASSQDWSGTQYF.

In its sample, this clone was seen once. The V call is TRBV6-6, the J call TRBJ1-1, with TRBD1 matching over 7 bases. Looked up from germline, CDR1 is MNHNY and CDR2 is SVGAGI (reference sequence). The trim removed 6 bases at V and 1 base at J, leaving 8 bases unmatched. The CDR3 runs to 15 residues. CDR3 loop: CASSGTARQNTEAFF. CDR3 nucleotide sequence: TGTGCCAGCAGCGGGACAGCCCGTCAGAACACTGAAGCTTTCTTT.

The chain combines TRBV4-1 with TRBJ1-2, with a possible D match to TRBD1 (6 bases). Germline V gives CDR1 MGHRA, CDR2 YSYEKL. Trimming removed 3 bases from V and 4 bases from J, with 24 bases in between. The CDR3 is 18 residues long. CDR3 DNA: TGCGCCAGCAGCCATGATCCCGGCGGGGGGCGGCGAAGCTATGGCTACACCTTC. It translates to CASSHDPGGGRRSYGYTF.

The CDR3 coding sequence is TGTGCCAGCTCACGGGAGACGGGCTACGAGCAGTACTTC. It is translated as CASSRETGYEQYF. V is TRBV18 and J is TRBJ2-7; D may be TRBD2 (5 bases). The ends were cut back, 4 bases at V and 3 bases at J, with 10 bases in the middle. CDR3 length: 13 residues. Per the germline V gene, CDR1 is KGHSH and CDR2 is LQKENI.

The J gene is TRBJ1-3, the V gene TRBV18; D is unresolved. In germline, CDR1 is KGHSH, CDR2 LQKENI. V lost 3 bases and J lost 1, with 10 bases in between. The CDR3 totals 15 residues. In nucleotides, the CDR3 is TGTGCCAGCTCACCCGCTGGTGAGTCTGGAAACACCATATATTTT. Residues: CASSPAGESGNTIYF.

V usage is TRBV2 and J usage is TRBJ2-3, with TRBD2 matching over 11 bases. Germline V gene data show CDR1 as SNHLY and CDR2 as FYNNEI. This CDR3 is 16 amino acids long. V lost 6 bases and J lost 3; bases outside the gene matches: 8. The CDR3 nucleotides read TGTGCCAGCAGCCCGGGACTAGCGGCCCCGACAGATACGCAGTATTTT. Residues: CASSPGLAAPTDTQYF.

This chain links TRBV9 with TRBJ1-2; possible D gene TRBD1, 5 bases. The CDR3 is 14 amino acids. V was shortened by 3 bases and J by 1 base, with 10 bases between the two germline ends. Germline V gene data show CDR1 as SGDLS and CDR2 as YYNGEE. The CDR3 DNA sequence: TGTGCCAGCAGCGGAAGGGGTAATAACTATGGCTACACCTTC. This encodes CASSGRGNNYGYTF.

The genes are TRBV25-1 and TRBJ1-5; 9 nucleotides match TRBD1. The CDR3 contains 16 residues. The V gene end was trimmed by 4 bases and the J gene end by 1 base; junction bases not matched to a gene: 5. The germline V gene has CDR1 MGHDK and CDR2 SYGVNS. CDR3 protein: CASSVLDRGSNQPQHF. CDR3 coding DNA: TGTGCCAGCAGTGTCCTCGACAGGGGGAGCAATCAGCCCCAGCATTTT.

This sequence joins TRBV5-1 and TRBJ2-2, with D unclear. V lost 0 bases to trimming and J lost 7 bases, with 4 bases between them. The CDR3 extends over 12 amino acids. Germline CDR1 SGHRS, CDR2 YFSETQ. CDR3 region: CASSLGGGELFF. Written as DNA, the CDR3 is TGCGCCAGCAGCTTGGGAGGCGGGGAGCTGTTTTTT.

The J gene is TRBJ2-5, the V gene TRBV5-4, with a tentative D call TRBD2 (5 bases). The CDR3 has 15 amino acids. Germline CDR1 reads SGHNT; CDR2 reads YYREEE (reference sequence). Between the trimmed V and J ends, which lost 4 bases and 0 bases, there was a span of 13 bases. CDR3 loop: CASSRPGEYQETQYF. DNA for the CDR3: TGTGCCAGCAGCCGCCCCGGGGAGTACCAAGAGACCCAGTACTTC.

For the CDR3, the DNA is TGTGCCAGCAGTTCCGGGCTGCTCCGGGACAATCAGCCCCAGCATTTT. Translating it yields CASSSGLLRDNQPQHF. The rearrangement links TRBV28 to TRBJ1-5, with no clear D. The CDR3 consists of 16 residues. Germline CDR1 is MDHEN and CDR2 is SYDVKM. The V gene lost 4 bases and the J gene lost 3 bases, with 16 bases spanning the gap.

The genes are TRBV27 and TRBJ1-2; TRBD1 might be the D (6 bases). Trimming took 5 bases from V and 4 from J, leaving 17 bases between them. This CDR3 is 15 amino acids long. The germline gives CDR1 MNHEY, CDR2 SMNVEV (reference sequence). DNA for the CDR3: TGTGCCAGCAGTCTCTCGACAGGCGGCAGCTATGGCTACACCTTC. This translates into CASSLSTGGSYGYTF.

The V gene is TRBV5-1, the J gene TRBJ1-1; D is perhaps TRBD1 (6 bases). Trimming stripped 2 bases from V and 1 base from J, with 9 bases between. The CDR3 totals 14 residues. Germline assignment: CDR1 SGHRS and CDR2 YFSETQ. CDR3 nucleotide sequence: TGCGCCAGCAGCTTAGGACAGCCGAACACTGAAGCTTTCTTT. The encoded protein is CASSLGQPNTEAFF.

This chain joins TRBV21-1 and TRBJ2-1; TRBD1 reflects the table's D call only, with no check against the DNA. TRBV21-1 is a pseudogene segment. The CDR3 has 14 amino acids. CDR3 protein: CASSKPQWGQGQFF. The CDR3 region has the DNA TGTGCCAGCAGCAAACCCCAGTGGGGGCAAGGGCAGTTCTTC.

V usage is TRBV4-1 and J usage is TRBJ1-1; D not resolved. The V gene lost 1 base and the J gene lost 1 base, with 16 bases spanning the gap. The germline CDR1 and CDR2 sequences are MGHRA and YSYEKL. This CDR3 spans 17 amino acids. The CDR3 region has the DNA TGCGCCAGCAGCCAAGGGACGGCCGGGATCACGAACACTGAAGCTTTCTTT. This translates into CASSQGTAGITNTEAFF.

V and J are TRBV4-1 and TRBJ2-7, with D hard to call. The CDR3 consists of 15 residues. Trimming removed 2 bases from V and 0 bases from J, with 11 bases in between. Germline V gene sequence: CDR1 MGHRA, CDR2 YSYEKL. CDR3 protein: CASSQLEQSSYEQYF. The CDR3 DNA reads as TGCGCCAGCAGCCAATTGGAGCAGAGCTCCTACGAGCAGTACTTC.